This T cell receptor (beta chain) originates from a study of control samples from healthy donors and cancer patients. Sequencing was performed with immunoSEQ multiplex PCR; in TCRdb, only in-frame clones are kept and a portion is missing. The sample contains about 59,000 clones, about 90% of which appear only once. In germline, CDR1 is SGHRS, CDR2 YFSETQ. Trimming pared 0 bases from V and 5 bases from J, leaving 8 bases between. The CDR3 extends over 13 amino acids. In the case of this clone: This sample also contains other DNA sequences that code for the same CDR3.

This receptor was taken from a woman aged 60-75 years with lung cancer. The rearrangement links TRBV5-1 to TRBJ1-2; the D gene is possibly TRBD1 (5 bases). The sample comprised PBMCs. The CDR3 nucleotides read TGCGCCAGCAGCTTGGAAGGGGAATATGGCTACACCTTC. Translation gives CASSLEGEYGYTF.